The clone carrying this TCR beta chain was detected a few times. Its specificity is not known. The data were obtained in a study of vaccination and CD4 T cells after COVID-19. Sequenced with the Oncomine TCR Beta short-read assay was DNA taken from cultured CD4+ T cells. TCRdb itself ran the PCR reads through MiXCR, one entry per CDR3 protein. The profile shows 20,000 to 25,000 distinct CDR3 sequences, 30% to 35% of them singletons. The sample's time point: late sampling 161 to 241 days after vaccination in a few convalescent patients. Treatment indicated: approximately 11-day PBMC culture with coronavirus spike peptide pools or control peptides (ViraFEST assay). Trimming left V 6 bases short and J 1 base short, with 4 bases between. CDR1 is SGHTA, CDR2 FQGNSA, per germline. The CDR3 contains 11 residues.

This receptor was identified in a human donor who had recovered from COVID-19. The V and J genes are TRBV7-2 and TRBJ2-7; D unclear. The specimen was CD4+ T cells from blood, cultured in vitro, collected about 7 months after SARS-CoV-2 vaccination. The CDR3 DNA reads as TGTGCCAGCAGTCTGTCCTACGAGCAGTACTTC. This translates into CASSLSYEQYF.